Shown below are 6 T cell receptor beta chains from a single sample sequenced in a study of shared T cell receptors in the human thymus. This table comes from immunoSEQ multiplex PCR, and its TCRdb copy is limited to in-frame clones, with some not included. The sample yields 65,000 to 70,000 clones, nearly 95% seen once. Input material: thymocytes. The receptors here all came from a human donor.

The V gene is TRBV4-3, the J gene TRBJ2-7, with no clear D. The CDR3 sequence is 19 residues long. V was pared by 0 bases and J by 5 bases, with 26 bases between. The germline V gene has CDR1 LGHNA and CDR2 YSLEER. The CDR3 reads CASSQDLPLSRARFNEQYF. The CDR3 nucleotides are TGCGCCAGCAGCCAAGATCTCCCCCTCAGCCGCGCTAGGTTCAACGAGCAGTACTTC.

The V call is TRBV6-1, the J call TRBJ2-5; 7 bases are shared with TRBD2. CDR3 length: 15 amino acids. With 0 bases clipped from V and 2 bases from J, the junction kept 3 bases outside the gene matches. CDR1 and CDR2 from the germline V gene are MNHNS and SASEGT. DNA for the CDR3: TGTGCCAGCAGTGAAGCTGCTAGCGGTCAAGAGACCCAGTACTTC. Translating gives CASSEAASGQETQYF.

The gene calls are TRBV28 and TRBJ2-2; 7 nucleotides match TRBD1. Trimming at V came to 3 bases and at J to 0 bases, leaving 10 bases not matched to a gene. The CDR3 loop spans 18 amino acids. Germline V gene data show CDR1 as MDHEN and CDR2 as SYDVKM. CDR3 bases: TGTGCCAGCAGTTTGATTGGGACAGTTTCCGCGAACACCGGGGAGCTGTTTTTT. Its translation: CASSLIGTVSANTGELFF.

The chain recombines TRBV5-1 with TRBJ2-1; 7 nucleotides agree with TRBD1. V was pared by 0 bases and J by 7 bases, with 1 base of the junction left unmatched. The CDR3 is made up of 13 amino acids. Germline assignment: CDR1 SGHRS and CDR2 YFSETQ. CDR3 sequence (DNA): TGCGCCAGCAGCTTGGGCAGGGGGAATGAGCAGTTCTTC. This translates into CASSLGRGNEQFF. Full variable domain (missing parts from reference TRBV5-1 and TRBJ2-1): KAGVTQTPRYLIKTRGQQVTLSCSPISGHRSVSWYQQTPGQGLQFLFEYFSETQRNKGNFPGRFSGRQFSNSRSEMNVSTLELGDSALYLCASSLGRGNEQFFGPGTRLTVL.

The chain recombines TRBV30 with TRBJ2-7; TRBD1 agrees at 7 bases. Trimming at V came to 4 bases and at J to 4 bases, leaving 13 bases not matched to a gene. This CDR3 is 15 amino acids long. Germline V lookup: CDR1 GTSNPN, CDR2 SVGIG (reference sequence). The CDR3, as DNA: TGTGCCTGGAATCGGCCGGGGACAGAAAGATACGAGCAGTACTTC. It is translated as CAWNRPGTERYEQYF.

This chain connects TRBV9 to TRBJ1-1; no clear D gene. Trimming pared 4 bases from V and 3 bases from J, leaving 16 bases between. The length of the CDR3 is 15 residues. Germline V gene lookup returns CDR1 SGDLS and CDR2 YYNGEE. The CDR3 protein is CASSSRGSPDTEAFF. The CDR3 region has the DNA TGTGCCAGCAGCTCCCGAGGTTCCCCCGACACTGAAGCTTTCTTT.